Below are 11 T cell receptor beta chains sequenced from a single sample in a study of OX40 agonist ivuxolimab in advanced cancers. Using immunoSEQ multiplex PCR, the repertoire was profiled, and TCRdb retains in-frame clones only, with some absent. The sample consists of tens of thousands of clones, more than 65% of them appearing once. Sample: CD4+ or CD8+ T cells sorted from blood, taken in a trial of the OX40 agonist ivuxolimab. These receptors were taken from an adult with an advanced solid tumor such as melanoma, head and neck, liver or kidney cancer.

This clone was counted only a few times. The V and J genes are TRBV7-2 and TRBJ2-1; D gene uncertain. V was shortened by 4 bases and J by 2 bases, with 6 bases between the two germline ends. The CDR3 has 13 amino acids. Germline lookup yields CDR1 SGHTA and CDR2 FQGNSA. The CDR3: CASSYSTYNEQFF. The CDR3 DNA reads TGTGCCAGCAGCTATTCTACCTACAATGAGCAGTTCTTC.

CDR3 DNA: TGCAGCGTGAGGGACAGGGGCTGGGACAATGAGCAGTTCTTC. It yields the protein CSVRDRGWDNEQFF. J is TRBJ2-1 and V is TRBV29-1; TRBD1 matches at 10 bases. This CDR3 has 14 residues. From germline, CDR1 is SQVTM and CDR2 ANQGSEA. J was trimmed by 5 bases and V by 6 bases; bases with no gene match: 7.

The rearrangement joins TRBV29-1 to TRBJ2-3, with 9 bases aligning to TRBD1. After removal of 4 bases from V and 6 bases from J, the junction contained 8 bases not matched to a gene. CDR1 and CDR2 from the germline V gene are SQVTM and ANQGSEA. The CDR3 is 14 amino acids. CDR3 in amino acids: CSVAIGTGRDTQYF. The CDR3 DNA sequence: TGCAGCGTTGCGATAGGGACAGGGAGGGATACGCAGTATTTT.

The J gene is TRBJ1-6, the V gene TRBV5-4, with D perhaps matching TRBD1 (5 bases). The germline V and J ends were trimmed by 3 bases and 8 bases, with 15 bases remaining between them. Germline V gives CDR1 SGHNT, CDR2 YYREEE (reference sequence). The CDR3 extends over 15 amino acids. The CDR3 DNA reads TGTGCCAGCAGCTACGGGTCCGGGGGTTATTCACCCCTCCACTTT. As protein: CASSYGSGGYSPLHF.

The CDR3 DNA reads as TGTGCCAGCAGCGTGGACAGTGGCAATCAGCCCCAGCATTTT. Protein product: CASSVDSGNQPQHF. This chain uses TRBV9 with TRBJ1-5; the D gene is possibly TRBD1 (6 bases). The length of the CDR3 is 14 residues. Trimming took off 2 bases at V and 2 bases at J, with 8 bases between the two ends. The germline CDR1 and CDR2 sequences are SGDLS and YYNGEE.

The chain carries TRBV11-2 and TRBJ2-2; D ambiguous. CDR1 and CDR2 (germline): SGHAT, FQNNGV. There are 15 residues in the CDR3. The V and J ends lost 2 bases and 1 base respectively, with 8 bases between them. The CDR3 nucleotides read TGTGCCAGCAGCTTAACTCGACAGAACACCGGGGAGCTGTTTTTT. It translates to CASSLTRQNTGELFF.

The genes are TRBV27 and TRBJ1-6; TRBD1 aligns across 9 bases. Trimming cost V 6 bases and J 6 bases; bases outside gene matches: 6. The CDR3 extends over 15 amino acids. Germline values: CDR1 MNHEY, CDR2 SMNVEV (reference sequence). This CDR3 reads CASRAGTGSNSPLHF. Here the CDR3 DNA reads TGTGCCAGCAGGGCCGGGACAGGGTCTAATTCACCCCTCCACTTT.

The J gene is TRBJ1-5, the V gene TRBV28, with D uncertain. CDR3 length: 14 amino acids. With 5 bases removed from V and 3 bases from J, the gap between germline ends came to 11 bases. Germline V gene lookup returns CDR1 MDHEN and CDR2 SYDVKM. CDR3: CASSRKQANQPQHF. Written as DNA, the CDR3 is TGTGCCAGCAGTCGAAAACAAGCCAATCAGCCCCAGCATTTT.

This clone was found once. This chain joins TRBV7-6 and TRBJ2-2; D is unresolved. The CDR3 consists of 12 residues. Germline CDR1 is SGHVS and CDR2 is FNYEAQ. V shed 5 bases and J shed 4 bases, with 5 bases lying between them. CDR3 nucleotides: TGTGCCAGCAGCAGGGCCACCGGGGAGCTGTTTTTT. It translates to CASSRATGELFF.

Here the CDR3 DNA reads TGTGCCAGCAGCTTGGGGGGGCGCGAAGAGAATGGCTACACCTTC. This translates into CASSLGGREENGYTF. The chain combines TRBV5-4 with TRBJ1-2; D possibly corresponds to TRBD1 (6 bases). The CDR3 runs 15 residues. Per germline, CDR1 SGHNT and CDR2 YYREEE (reference sequence). V dropped 0 bases and J dropped 6 bases, with 15 bases sitting between them.

The chain joins TRBV7-8 to TRBJ1-5; D uncertain. This CDR3 is built from 16 residues. V was pared by 5 bases and J by 1 base, with 15 bases between. Per germline, CDR1 SGHVS and CDR2 FQNEAQ. The CDR3 spells CASSRLGPGSNQPQHF. The CDR3 DNA sequence: TGTGCCAGCAGCCGTCTCGGTCCGGGGAGCAATCAGCCCCAGCATTTT.